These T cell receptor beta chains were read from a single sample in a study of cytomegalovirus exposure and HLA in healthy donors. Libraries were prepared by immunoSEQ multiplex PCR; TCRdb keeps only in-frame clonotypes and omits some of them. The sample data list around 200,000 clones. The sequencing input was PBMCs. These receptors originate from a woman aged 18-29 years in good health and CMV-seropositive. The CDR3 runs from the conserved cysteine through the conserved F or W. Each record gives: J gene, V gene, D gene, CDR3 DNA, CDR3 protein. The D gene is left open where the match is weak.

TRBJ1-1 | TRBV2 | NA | TGTGCCAGCAGTGATAGGAGGGGGAACACTGAAGCTTTCTTT | CASSDRRGNTEAFF
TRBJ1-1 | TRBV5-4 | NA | TGTGCCAGCAGCGTCCCTAGCGCTGAAGCTTTCTTT | CASSVPSAEAFF
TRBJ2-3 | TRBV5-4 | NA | TGTGCCAGCAGCGGGGGGACTCTCACAGATACGCAGTATTTT | CASSGGTLTDTQYF
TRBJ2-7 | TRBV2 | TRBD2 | TGTGCCAGCAGGTTGGGGACTAGCGGGAGTAACGAGCAGTACTTC | CASRLGTSGSNEQYF
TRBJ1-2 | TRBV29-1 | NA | TGCAGCGTTGTCGTCGGGCAGGGCTACGGCTACACCTTC | CSVVVGQGYGYTF
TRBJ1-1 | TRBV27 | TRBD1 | TGTGCCAGCAGTGCACGGAGACAGGGTGGATCTGAAGCTTTCTTT | CASSARRQGGSEAFF
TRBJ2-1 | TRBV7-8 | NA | TGTGCCAGCAGCTCCGCCGAGAGCTCCTACAATGAGCAGTTCTTC | CASSSAESSYNEQFF
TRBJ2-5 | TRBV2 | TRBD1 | TGTGCCAGCGTATGGGACAGACAAGAGACCCAGTACTTC | CASVWDRQETQYF
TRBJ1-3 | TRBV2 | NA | TGTGCCAGCAGTGGACAGGAAATTTCGGGAAACACCATATATTTT | CASSGQEISGNTIYF
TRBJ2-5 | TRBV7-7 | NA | TGTGCCAGCAGCGGTGGGGCGAGAGAGACCCAGTACTTC | CASSGGARETQYF
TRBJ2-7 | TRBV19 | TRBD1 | TGTGCCAGTAGCCGCGGGACAGGGTCGTACGAGCAGTACTTC | CASSRGTGSYEQYF
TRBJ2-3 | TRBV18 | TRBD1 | TGTGCCAGCTCACCATTGACAGGGAACACAGATACGCAGTATTTT | CASSPLTGNTDTQYF
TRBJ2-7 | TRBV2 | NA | TGTGCCAGCAGTGAATCCCGGACAGCCTACTCCTACGAGCAGTACTTC | CASSESRTAYSYEQYF
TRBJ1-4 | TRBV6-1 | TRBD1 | TGTGCCAGCAGTGGGGACAGGGCGGGCTTATCGTGGAATGAAAAACTGTTTTTT | CASSGDRAGLSWNEKLFF
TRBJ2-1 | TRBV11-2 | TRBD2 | TGTGCCAGCAGCTTAGGGGGGACTAGCGGGGGCCTCAACAATGAGCAGTTCTTC | CASSLGGTSGGLNNEQFF
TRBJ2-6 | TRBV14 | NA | TGTGCCAGCAGCCGCTTAGAGAGCTCTGGGGCCAACGTCCTGACTTTC | CASSRLESSGANVLTF
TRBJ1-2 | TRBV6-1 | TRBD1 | TGTGCCAGCAGTCCAGGGACAGGGTTGACCTATGGCTACACCTTC | CASSPGTGLTYGYTF
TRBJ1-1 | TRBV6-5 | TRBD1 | TGTGCCAGCAGACGACAGGGAGCCATGAACACTGAAGCTTTCTTT | CASRRQGAMNTEAFF
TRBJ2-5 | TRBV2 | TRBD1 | TGTGCCAGCAGGGACCCGGGACAGGGAGCTGAGACCCAGTACTTC | CASRDPGQGAETQYF
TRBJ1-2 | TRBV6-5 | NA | TGTGCCAGCAGTTACTCTAGAGGTCAATATGGCTACACCTTC | CASSYSRGQYGYTF
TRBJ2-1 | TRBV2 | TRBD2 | TGTGCCAGCAGTAACTACCGGGACTGGGGGGGCAATGAGCAGTTCTTC | CASSNYRDWGGNEQFF
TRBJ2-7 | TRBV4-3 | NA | TGCGCCAGCAGCCAGGAAAGGAGGGGGGGGTCCTACGAGCAGTACTTC | CASSQERRGGSYEQYF
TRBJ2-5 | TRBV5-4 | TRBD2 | TGTGCCAGCAGCCCTCCTAGCGGGGGGGCCGGAGAGACCCAGTACTTC | CASSPPSGGAGETQYF
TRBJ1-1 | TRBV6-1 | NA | TGTGCCAGCAGTGAGCCGGGGGGAAACACTGAAGCTTTCTTT | CASSEPGGNTEAFF
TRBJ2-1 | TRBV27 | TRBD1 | TGTGCCAGCAGTTCCTTCGGGACAGGGCGTAACAATGAGCAGTTCTTC | CASSSFGTGRNNEQFF
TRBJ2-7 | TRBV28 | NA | TGTGCCAGCTACGGACTCAGCTACGAGCAGTACTTC | CASYGLSYEQYF
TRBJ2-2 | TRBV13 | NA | TGTGCCAGCAGCTTATCGCCGGGGAACACCGGGGAGCTGTTTTTT | CASSLSPGNTGELFF
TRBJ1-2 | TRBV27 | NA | TGTGCCAGCTCGCGTACCTCCGGGACTCGAAGCTATGGCTACACCTTC | CASSRTSGTRSYGYTF
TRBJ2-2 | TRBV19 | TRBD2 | TGTGCCAGTAGCACCGGGGGACTAGCCGGGGAGCTGTTTTTT | CASSTGGLAGELFF
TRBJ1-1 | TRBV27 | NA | TGTGCCAGCAGATCCCGACACAGCGAAGCTTTCTTT | CASRSRHSEAFF
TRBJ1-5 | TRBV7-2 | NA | TGTGCCAGCAGCTTAAAATTTGGAGGGCAGCCCCAGCATTTT | CASSLKFGGQPQHF
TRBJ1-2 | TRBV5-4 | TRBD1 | TGTGCCAGCAGGCCCCGACAGGGAGATTATGGCTACACCTTC | CASRPRQGDYGYTF
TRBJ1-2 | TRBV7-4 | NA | TGTGCCAGCAGAGGGGGGGGTGTTGATTATTTCGGATATGGCTACACCTTC | CASRGGGVDYFGYGYTF
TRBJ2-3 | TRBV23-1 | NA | TGCGCCGGCAGGCCAGGGACAGATACGCAGTATTTT | CAGRPGTDTQYF
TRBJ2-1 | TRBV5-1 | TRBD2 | TGCGCCAGCAGAGACGAAAGCGGGGGGGCCTGGGAGCAGTTCTTC | CASRDESGGAWEQFF
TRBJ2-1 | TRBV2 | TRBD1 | TGTGCCAGCAGTGGCCCGGACAGGGCCAAGGGAAATGAGCAGTTCTTC | CASSGPDRAKGNEQFF
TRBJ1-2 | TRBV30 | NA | TGTGCCTCCCCGCAAACAGCTAACTATGGCTACACCTTC | CASPQTANYGYTF
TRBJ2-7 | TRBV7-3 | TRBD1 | TGTGCCAGCAGCTTAACGTCGGGGACAGCCTACGAGCAGTACTTC | CASSLTSGTAYEQYF
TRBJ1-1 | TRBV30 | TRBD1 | TGTGCCTGGAAGAAGGGACAGGTAAGCGCTGAAGCTTTCTTT | CAWKKGQVSAEAFF
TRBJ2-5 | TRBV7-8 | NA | TGTGCCAGCAGCTTAGCGGCAGTTCGTCCCCAGTACTTC | CASSLAAVRPQYF
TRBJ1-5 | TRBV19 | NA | TGTGCCAGTAGTGGGGGCGGGTATGGCAATCAGCCCCAGCATTTT | CASSGGGYGNQPQHF
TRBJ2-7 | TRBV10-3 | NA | TGTGCCATCAGTGAGAGAGCGTCCTACGAGCAGTACTTC | CAISERASYEQYF
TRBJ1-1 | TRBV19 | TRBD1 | TGTGCCAGTAGTGCCAGAACAGGGGGCCTGGACACTGAAGCTTTCTTT | CASSARTGGLDTEAFF
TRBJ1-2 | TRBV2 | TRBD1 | TGTGCCAGCAGTACAACAGGGGGTGGTAATGGCTACACCTTC | CASSTTGGGNGYTF
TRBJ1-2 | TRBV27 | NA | TGTGCCAGCACGTCCCCGGGAATTAGTCGTGGCTACACCTTC | CASTSPGISRGYTF
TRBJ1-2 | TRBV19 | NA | TGTGCCAGTAGTCCGTTGGGGGGGGCCCGTGTGGAGGTCGGCTACACCTTC | CASSPLGGARVEVGYTF
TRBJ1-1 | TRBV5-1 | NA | TGCGCCAGCAGATACCCAGGGCAGGTGAACACTGAAGCTTTCTTT | CASRYPGQVNTEAFF
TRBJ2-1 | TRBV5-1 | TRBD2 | TGCGCCAGCATATCTAGCGGGGGGAATGAGCAGTTCTTC | CASISSGGNEQFF
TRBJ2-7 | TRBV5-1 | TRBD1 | TGCGCCAGCAGCTTCCTCAGGGGGACCGGCGACGAGCAGTACTTC | CASSFLRGTGDEQYF
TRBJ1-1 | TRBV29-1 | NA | TGCAGCGGTTGTGGAGGGTGGGGCATGAACACTGAAGCTTTCTTT | CSGCGGWGMNTEAFF